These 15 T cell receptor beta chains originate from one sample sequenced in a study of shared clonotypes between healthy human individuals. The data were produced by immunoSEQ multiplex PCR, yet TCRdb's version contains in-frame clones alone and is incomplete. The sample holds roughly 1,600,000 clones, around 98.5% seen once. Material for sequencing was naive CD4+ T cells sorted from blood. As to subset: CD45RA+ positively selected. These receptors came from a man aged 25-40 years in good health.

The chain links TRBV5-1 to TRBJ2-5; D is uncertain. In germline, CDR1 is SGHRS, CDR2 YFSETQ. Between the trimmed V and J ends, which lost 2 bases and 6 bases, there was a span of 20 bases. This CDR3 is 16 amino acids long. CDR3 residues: CASSFDKTSVSQTQYF. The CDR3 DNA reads TGCGCCAGCAGCTTTGATAAAACGTCAGTATCGCAGACCCAGTACTTC.

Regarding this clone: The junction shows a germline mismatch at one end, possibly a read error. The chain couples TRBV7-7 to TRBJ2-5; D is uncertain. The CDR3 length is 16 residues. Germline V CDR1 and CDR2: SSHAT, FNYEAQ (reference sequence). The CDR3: CASSLGPPTAEETQYF. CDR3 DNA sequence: TGTGCTAGCAGCTTAGGGCCACCCACCGCCGAAGAGACCCAGTACTTC.

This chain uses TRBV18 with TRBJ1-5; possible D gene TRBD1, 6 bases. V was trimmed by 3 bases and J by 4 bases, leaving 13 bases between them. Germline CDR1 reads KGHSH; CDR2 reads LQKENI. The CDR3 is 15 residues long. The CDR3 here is CASSPQQGGNQPQHF. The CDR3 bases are TGTGCCAGCTCACCTCAACAGGGAGGAAATCAGCCCCAGCATTTT.

CDR3 bases: TGTGCCAGCTCACCCAGGGTTGGCGGTGAAAAACTGTTTTTT. This gives the protein CASSPRVGGEKLFF. V is TRBV18 and J is TRBJ1-4; D possibly corresponds to TRBD1 (5 bases). V lost 3 bases and J 7 bases, leaving 12 bases between the germline ends. Germline CDR1 reads KGHSH; CDR2 reads LQKENI. There are 14 residues in the CDR3.

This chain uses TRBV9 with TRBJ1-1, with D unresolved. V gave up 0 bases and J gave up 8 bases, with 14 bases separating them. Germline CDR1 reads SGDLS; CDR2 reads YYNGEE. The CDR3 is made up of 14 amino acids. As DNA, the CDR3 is TGTGCCAGCAGCGTAGAAGGTACACCCACCGAAGCTTTCTTT. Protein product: CASSVEGTPTEAFF.

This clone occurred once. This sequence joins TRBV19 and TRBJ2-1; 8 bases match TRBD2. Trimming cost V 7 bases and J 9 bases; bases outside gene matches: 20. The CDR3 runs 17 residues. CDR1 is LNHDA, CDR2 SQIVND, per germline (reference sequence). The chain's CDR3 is CASTQLPGLGWSSEQFF. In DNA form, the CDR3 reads TGTGCCAGTACCCAACTACCGGGACTAGGGTGGAGCAGTGAGCAGTTCTTC.

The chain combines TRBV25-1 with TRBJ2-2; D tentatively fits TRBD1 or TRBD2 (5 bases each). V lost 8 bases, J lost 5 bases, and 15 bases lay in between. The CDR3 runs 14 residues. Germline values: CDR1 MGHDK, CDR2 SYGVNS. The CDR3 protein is CASHPRGGTGELFF. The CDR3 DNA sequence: TGTGCCAGCCACCCTCGTGGGGGAACCGGGGAGCTGTTTTTT.

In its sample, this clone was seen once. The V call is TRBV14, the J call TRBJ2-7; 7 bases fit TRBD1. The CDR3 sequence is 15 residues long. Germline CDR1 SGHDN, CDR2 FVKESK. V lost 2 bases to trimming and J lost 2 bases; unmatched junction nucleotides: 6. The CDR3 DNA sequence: TGTGCCAGCAGCCAACTGGGACAGTCCCCCTACGAGCAGTACTTC. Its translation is CASSQLGQSPYEQYF.

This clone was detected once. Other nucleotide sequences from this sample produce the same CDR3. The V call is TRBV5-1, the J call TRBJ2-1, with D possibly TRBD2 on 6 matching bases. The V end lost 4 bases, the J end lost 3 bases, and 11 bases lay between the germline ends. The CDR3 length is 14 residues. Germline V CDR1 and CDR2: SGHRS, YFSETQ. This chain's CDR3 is CASSLASDYNEQFF. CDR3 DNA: TGCGCCAGCAGCCTGGCTAGCGACTACAATGAGCAGTTCTTC.

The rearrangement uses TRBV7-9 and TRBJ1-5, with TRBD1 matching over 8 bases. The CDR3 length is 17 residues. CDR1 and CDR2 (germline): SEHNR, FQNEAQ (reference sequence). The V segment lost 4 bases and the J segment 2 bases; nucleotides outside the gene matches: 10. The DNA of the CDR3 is TGTGCCAGCAGCTCCCCAGGGGGCCCGATTGGCAATCAGCCCCAGCATTTT. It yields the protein CASSSPGGPIGNQPQHF.

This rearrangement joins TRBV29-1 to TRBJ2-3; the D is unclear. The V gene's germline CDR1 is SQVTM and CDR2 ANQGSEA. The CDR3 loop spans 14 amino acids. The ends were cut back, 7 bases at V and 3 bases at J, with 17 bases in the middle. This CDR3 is CSATTFAPTDTQYF. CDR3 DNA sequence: TGCAGCGCCACCACGTTTGCCCCAACAGATACGCAGTATTTT.

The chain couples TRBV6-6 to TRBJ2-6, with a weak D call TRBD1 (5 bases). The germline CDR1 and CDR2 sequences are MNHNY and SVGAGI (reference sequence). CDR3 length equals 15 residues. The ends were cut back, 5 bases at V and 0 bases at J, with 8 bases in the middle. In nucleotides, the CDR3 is TGTGCCAGCAGTCTTGACAGCTCTGGGGCCAACGTCCTGACTTTC. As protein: CASSLDSSGANVLTF.

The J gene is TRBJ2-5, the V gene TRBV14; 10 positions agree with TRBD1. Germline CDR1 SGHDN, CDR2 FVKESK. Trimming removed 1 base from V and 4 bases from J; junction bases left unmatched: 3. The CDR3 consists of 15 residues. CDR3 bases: TGTGCCAGCAGCCAAGGACAGGGGGCCGGAGAGACCCAGTACTTC. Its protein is CASSQGQGAGETQYF.

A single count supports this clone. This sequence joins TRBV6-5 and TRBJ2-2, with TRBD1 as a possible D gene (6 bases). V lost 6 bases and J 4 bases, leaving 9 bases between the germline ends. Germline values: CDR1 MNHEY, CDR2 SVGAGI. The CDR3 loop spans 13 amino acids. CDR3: CASRQGSTGELFF. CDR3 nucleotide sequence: TGTGCCAGCAGACAGGGATCCACCGGGGAGCTGTTTTTT.

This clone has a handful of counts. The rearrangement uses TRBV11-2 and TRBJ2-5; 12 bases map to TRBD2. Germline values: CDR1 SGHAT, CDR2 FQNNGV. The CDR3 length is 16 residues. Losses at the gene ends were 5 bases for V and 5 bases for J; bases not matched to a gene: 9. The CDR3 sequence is CASSIRLAGAGETQYF. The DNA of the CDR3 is TGTGCCAGCAGCATACGACTAGCGGGAGCGGGCGAGACCCAGTACTTC.